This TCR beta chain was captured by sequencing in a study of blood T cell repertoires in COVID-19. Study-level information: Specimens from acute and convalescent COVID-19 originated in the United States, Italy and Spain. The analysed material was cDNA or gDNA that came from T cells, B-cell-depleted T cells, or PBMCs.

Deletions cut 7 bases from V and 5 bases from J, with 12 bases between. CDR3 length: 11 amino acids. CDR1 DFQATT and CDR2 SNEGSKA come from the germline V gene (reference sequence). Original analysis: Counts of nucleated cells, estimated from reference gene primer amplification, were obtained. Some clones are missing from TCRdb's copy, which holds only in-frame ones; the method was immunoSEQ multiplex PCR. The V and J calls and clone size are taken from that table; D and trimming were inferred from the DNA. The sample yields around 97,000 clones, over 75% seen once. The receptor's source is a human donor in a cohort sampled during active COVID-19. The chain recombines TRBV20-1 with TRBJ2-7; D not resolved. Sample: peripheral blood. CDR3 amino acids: CSVGVVDEQYF. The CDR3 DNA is TGCAGTGTAGGAGTCGTGGACGAGCAGTACTTC.